The clone carrying this T cell receptor beta chain was found many times. Antigen: not known. These data are taken from a study of blood T cells in healthy people across ages. Regarding the study as a whole: PBMCs that were unsorted prevented a conclusive naive versus antigen-experienced comparison. Compared with aged donors, long-lived donors showed fewer expanded clones, suggesting selection.

Trimming shortened V by 4 bases and J by 2 bases, and 10 bases separated the two germline ends. Germline V CDR1 and CDR2: SGHRS, YFSETQ. The CDR3 is made up of 13 amino acids. PCR was performed a second time for about 7 to 12 cycles using a sample-barcoded 5' primer and a J-beta primer mix. One entry per CDR3 protein results from TCRdb running MiXCR on the 5' RACE reads. The table lists about 1,800,000 distinct CDR3 sequences, roughly 28% of them singletons. The chain combines TRBV5-1 with TRBJ2-7, with D tentatively TRBD1 or TRBD2 (5 bases each). This receptor was identified in a woman aged 25 to 39 in good health. The sequenced sample was blood. The CDR3 reads CASSEGPAYEQYF. In DNA form, the CDR3 reads TGCGCCAGCAGCGAGGGACCTGCCTACGAGCAGTACTTC.